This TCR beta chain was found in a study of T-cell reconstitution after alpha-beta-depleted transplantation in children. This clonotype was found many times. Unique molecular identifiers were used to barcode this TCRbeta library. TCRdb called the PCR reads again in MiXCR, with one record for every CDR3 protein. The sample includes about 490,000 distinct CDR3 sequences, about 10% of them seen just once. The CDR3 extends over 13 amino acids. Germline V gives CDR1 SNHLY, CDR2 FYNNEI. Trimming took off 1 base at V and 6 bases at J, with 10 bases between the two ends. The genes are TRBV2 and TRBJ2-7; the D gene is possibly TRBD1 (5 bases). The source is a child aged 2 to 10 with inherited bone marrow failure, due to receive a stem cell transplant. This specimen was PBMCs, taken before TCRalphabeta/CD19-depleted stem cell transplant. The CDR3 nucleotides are TGTGCCAGCAGTGAAGTCCAGGGCGGCGAGCAGTACTTC. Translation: CASSEVQGGEQYF.